A selection of T cell receptor beta chains follows, all from one sample in a study of blood T cell repertoires in COVID-19. The method was immunoSEQ multiplex PCR; TCRdb's version includes in-frame clones alone and lacks a portion of them. The sample lists tens of thousands of clones, about 86% occurring once. Sample: peripheral blood. These receptors originate from a man between 65 and 80 years old with active COVID-19. The CDR3 runs from the conserved cysteine through the conserved F or W. A D gene is named only where the DNA matches it firmly. Size values are once, few and many counts, or a class for expanded clones, and some rows have none.

>TRBJ2-7|-|TRBV6-5|TRBD2
CASIPGGTDSYEQYF
TGTGCCAGCATCCCGGGGGGGACTGATAGTTACGAGCAGTACTTC
>TRBJ1-4|-|TRBV4-3|TRBD1
CASSQAGGIVSGKLFF
TGCGCCAGCAGCCAAGCAGGGGGCATTGTTTCCGGAAAACTGTTTTTT
>TRBJ1-5|-|TRBV6-6|-
CASRGGGVNQPQHF
TGTGCCAGTAGAGGGGGTGGGGTCAATCAGCCCCAGCATTTT
>TRBJ2-2|once|TRBV9|TRBD1
CASSVGQGAGELFF
TGTGCCAGCAGCGTAGGACAGGGAGCCGGGGAGCTGTTTTTT
>TRBJ2-5|-|TRBV12-3/TRBV12-4|-
CASSPQYQETQYF
TGTGCCAGCAGTCCGCAGTACCAAGAGACCCAGTACTTC
>TRBJ2-2|few|TRBV7-3|-
CATSRQGANTGELFF
TGTGCCACCTCCCGCCAGGGTGCGAACACCGGGGAGCTGTTTTTT
>TRBJ1-1|-|TRBV4-3|-
CASSQFGQMGTEAFF
TGCGCCAGCAGCCAATTCGGACAGATGGGGACTGAAGCTTTCTTT
>TRBJ1-4|-|TRBV5-1|-
CASSSADSVNEKLFF
TGCGCCAGCAGCTCGGCGGACAGCGTTAATGAAAAACTGTTTTTT
>TRBJ1-1|-|TRBV15|-
CATSREGAPRAGTEAFF
TGTGCCACCAGCAGAGAGGGGGCCCCCAGGGCGGGCACTGAAGCTTTCTTT
>TRBJ2-7|-|TRBV6-2/TRBV6-3|-
CASSATYEQYF
TGTGCCAGCAGCGCTACCTACGAGCAGTACTTC